This TCR beta chain was captured by sequencing in a study of shared clonotypes between healthy human individuals. Generated by immunoSEQ multiplex PCR, the TCRdb table keeps only in-frame clones and is missing some. Among 1,500,000 or so clones, about 96% were seen once, and the ten largest hold about 1%. The study, taken as a whole, reports: Compared with clonotypes that all four donors shared, non-shared clonotypes had lower generation probabilities.

Trimming left V 6 bases short and J 6 bases short, with 11 bases between. In germline, CDR1 is PRHDT, CDR2 FYEKMQ (reference sequence). The CDR3 consists of 13 residues. With regard to this clone: Its specificity is unknown.

Material: naive CD4+ T cells sorted from blood. Sample subset: CD45RA+ positively selected. This TCR came from a man aged 25 to 40 in good health. The chain links TRBV13 to TRBJ1-4, with D perhaps matching TRBD1 (5 bases). The CDR3 reads CASSHDRDEKLFF. DNA for the CDR3: TGTGCCAGCAGTCACGACAGAGATGAAAAACTGTTTTTT.